Listed below are T cell receptor beta chains from one sample, sequenced in a study of OX40 agonist ivuxolimab in advanced cancers. The table came from immunoSEQ multiplex PCR; TCRdb's copy has only in-frame clones and leaves some out. The data show tens of thousands of clones, with approximately 87% seen just once and roughly 6.7% held by the top ten. The source was CD4+ or CD8+ T cells sorted from blood, collected in a trial of the OX40 agonist ivuxolimab. These receptors all stem from an adult with an advanced solid tumor such as melanoma, head and neck, liver or kidney cancer. Each CDR3 is given with its conserved first and last residue.

TRBJ2-2	TRBV7-8	CASSLRTAANTGELFF
TRBJ2-7	TRBV2	CASSDGPGQGYYEQYF
TRBJ2-3	TRBV5-1	CASSLVASGGTDTQYF
TRBJ1-2	TRBV6-6	CASSYGRDSLYGYTF
TRBJ2-3	TRBV10-3	CATGAGAPTDTQYF
TRBJ2-2	TRBV6-4	CASSLTSGGPNTGELFF
TRBJ1-5	TRBV18	CASSPTDGNQPQHF
TRBJ1-4	TRBV18	CASSPGGLATNEKLFF
TRBJ1-2	TRBV30	CAWSAGDRGYGYTF
TRBJ2-2	TRBV10-3	CAISPGQEFGGELFF
TRBJ1-5	TRBV4-1	CASSPDGQGSIQPQHF
TRBJ1-1	TRBV10-1	CASSPGQVGTEAFF
TRBJ1-5	TRBV19	CASSIYGEPQHF
TRBJ1-1	TRBV30	CAWRTANTEAFF
TRBJ1-1	TRBV19	CASTRTGGTEAFF
TRBJ2-7	TRBV18	CASSLEFSYEQYF
TRBJ1-2	TRBV5-1	CASSPRNGGDYTF
TRBJ1-1	TRBV5-6	CASSLGIRMNTEAFF
TRBJ1-1	TRBV5-1	CASSLDPQLNTEAFF
TRBJ1-1	TRBV7-6	CASRTDTEAFF
TRBJ2-3	TRBV12-5	CASGSRGSSGGLDTQYF
TRBJ2-5	TRBV5-4	CASSREGARVTQYF